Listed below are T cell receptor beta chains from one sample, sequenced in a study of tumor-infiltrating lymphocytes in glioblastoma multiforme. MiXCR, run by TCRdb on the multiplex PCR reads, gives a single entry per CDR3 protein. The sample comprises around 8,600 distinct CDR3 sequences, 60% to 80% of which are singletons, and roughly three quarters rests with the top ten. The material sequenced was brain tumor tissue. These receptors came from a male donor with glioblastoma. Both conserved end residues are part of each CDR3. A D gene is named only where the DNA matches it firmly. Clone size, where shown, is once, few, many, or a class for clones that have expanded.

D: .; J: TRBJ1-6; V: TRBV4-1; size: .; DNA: TGCGCCACCCAAAACCTGGCATTTGGGGTTTCACCCCTCCTCTTT; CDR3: CATQNLAFGVSPLLF
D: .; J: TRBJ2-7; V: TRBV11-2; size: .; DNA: TGTGCCAGCAGCTCGGACTTCGCCTACGAGCAGTACTTC; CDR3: CASSSDFAYEQYF
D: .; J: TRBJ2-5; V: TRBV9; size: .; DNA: TGTGCCAGCAGCGGTACCGGGTCCTCAAGGGGGAAAGAGACCCAGTACTTC; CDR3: CASSGTGSSRGKETQYF
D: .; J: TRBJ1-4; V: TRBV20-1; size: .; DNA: TGCAGTGCTAGAGATATGCCAGGGGTCTCAACTAATGAAAAACTGTTTTTT; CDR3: CSARDMPGVSTNEKLFF
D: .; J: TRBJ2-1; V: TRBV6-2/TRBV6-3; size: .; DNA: TGTGCCAGCAGTTACTCGAGTACTTCCCAGGGCGGTGAGCAGTTCTTC; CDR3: CASSYSSTSQGGEQFF
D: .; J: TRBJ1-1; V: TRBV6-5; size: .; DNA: TGTGCCAGCAAAGCAGGGAACACTGAAGCTTTCTTT; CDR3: CASKAGNTEAFF
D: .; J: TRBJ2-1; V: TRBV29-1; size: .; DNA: TGCAGCGTTTCCCAGGGATTTGGGCCAGACAAGGATGAGCAGTTCTTC; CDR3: CSVSQGFGPDKDEQFF
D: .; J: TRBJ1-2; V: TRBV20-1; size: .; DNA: TGCAGTGCTAGTGAAGTGAGCTATGGCTACACCTTC; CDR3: CSASEVSYGYTF
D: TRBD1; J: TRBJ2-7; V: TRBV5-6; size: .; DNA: TGTGCCAGCAGCAGCCCCACAGGGGCGGTCTACGAGCAGTACTTC; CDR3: CASSSPTGAVYEQYF
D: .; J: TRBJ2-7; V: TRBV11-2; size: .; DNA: TGTGCCAGCAGCCTCTCTAGCCTAGCGCTATACGAGCGGTACTTC; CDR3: CASSLSSLALYERYF
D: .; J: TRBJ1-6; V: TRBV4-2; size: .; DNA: TGTGCCAGCAGCCAAGATCGGAGGTCTTCTCTGGGATCACCCCTCCACTTT; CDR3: CASSQDRRSSLGSPLHF
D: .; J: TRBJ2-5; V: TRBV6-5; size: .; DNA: TGTGCCAGCAGTCCGGGTTGGGGAGAGACCCAGTACTTC; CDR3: CASSPGWGETQYF
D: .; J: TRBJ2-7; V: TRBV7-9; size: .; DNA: TGTCCCAGCAGCTTAGCTGGACAGTCTTTAAGGGAGCAGTACTTC; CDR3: CPSSLAGQSLREQYF
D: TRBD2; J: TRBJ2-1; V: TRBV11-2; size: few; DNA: TGTGCCAGCAGCTTGGGATTAGCGGGAGAAAGTGAGCAGTTCTTC; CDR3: CASSLGLAGESEQFF
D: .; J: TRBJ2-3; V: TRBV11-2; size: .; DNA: TGTGCCAGCAGCTTTATCGGTAGCACACATACGCAGTATTTT; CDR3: CASSFIGSTHTQYF
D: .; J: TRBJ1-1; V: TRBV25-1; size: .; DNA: TGTGCCAGCAGTCGTAGAGGTTTGCCCCAAGCTTTCTTT; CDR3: CASSRRGLPQAFF
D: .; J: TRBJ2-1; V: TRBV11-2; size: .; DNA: TGTGCCAGCAGCTGGGACGGGACTGTCTACAATGAGCAGTTCTTC; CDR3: CASSWDGTVYNEQFF
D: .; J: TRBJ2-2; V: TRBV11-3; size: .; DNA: .; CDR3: CASSTTSRLAGETGSCFF
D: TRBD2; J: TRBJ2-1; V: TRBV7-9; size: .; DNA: TGTGCCAGCAGCTTAGTGGGGGGACTAGCCAGTGAGCAGTTCTTC; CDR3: CASSLVGGLASEQFF
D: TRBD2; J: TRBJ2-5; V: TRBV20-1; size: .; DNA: TGCAGTGCTTCGACTAGCGGACAAGAGACCCAGTACTTC; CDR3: CSASTSGQETQYF
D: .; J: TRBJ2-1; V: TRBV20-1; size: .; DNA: TGCAGTACTAGAGATGGGGCAGGGCTGTGTGGGCAGTTCTTC; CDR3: CSTRDGAGLCGQFF
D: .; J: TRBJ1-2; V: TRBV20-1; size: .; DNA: TGCAGTGCCACACCAGTGGGTAACTATGGCTACACCTTC; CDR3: CSATPVGNYGYTF